This T cell receptor (beta chain) was profiled in a study of T cells in Graves' hyperthyroidism and ophthalmopathy (dated by TCRdb to the late 2010s). About the investigation overall: Peripheral blood samples were taken at initial diagnosis, before any treatment was given. Following sampling, methimazole starting at 30 mg daily was given to hyperthyroidism patients, and high-dose intravenous methylprednisolone was given to ophthalmopathy patients. In several Graves' hyperthyroidism patients, the study also compared T-cell repertoires from thyroid tissue with T-cell repertoires from blood. The 100 discovery patients were randomly divided into training and test sets at a 7:3 ratio. To identify distinguishing TCR V-J signatures, a discovery cohort of about a hundred patients was used, comprising 40 to 45 with Graves' ophthalmopathy and 57 with stable Graves' hyperthyroidism. Prospective prediction of ophthalmopathy was tested in an independent validation cohort of fewer than 20 hyperthyroidism patients and 15 to 17 patients who later progressed to ophthalmopathy. The paper reports TCR Vbeta CDR3 sequencing of over 130 peripheral blood samples: under 45 ophthalmopathy, around 80 hyperthyroidism and approximately 17 progressor patients. What the study reported, not specific to this receptor: Most expanded thyroid clonotypes (frequency above 0.001) were also detected in blood, suggesting blood repertoires may reflect thyroid immune responses. Ophthalmopathy was separated from stable hyperthyroidism by a 13 V-J signature model, with approximately 90% sensitivity and roughly 81% specificity obtained in cross-validation and 80%/75% obtained in testing. No statistical method was used to fix the sample size in advance, and group allocation was not hidden from the investigators. In validation, the model predicted progression to ophthalmopathy with over 65% sensitivity and approximately 74% specificity, a median of about six months before onset.

This clonotype was detected ten times or more. The antigen this receptor binds is unknown. No base quality information exists; no much larger clone differs at one position. V has 3 bases trimmed and J has 3 bases trimmed; junction bases matching no gene number 7. Inclusive of the bounding cysteine and phenylalanine, the CDR3 is 16 residues long. The read is trimmed to its CDR3 DNA, 48 bases read in frame from base 1. CDR1 and CDR2 are drawn from the germline V gene: MNHNS, SASEGT. TCR beta CDR3 regions were amplified from RNA transcripts. For the first round of RT-PCR on the TCR CDR3, the HTBI primer set was used together with the Qiagen OneStep RT-PCR kit. The libraries were constructed in a second round of multiplex PCR and then size-selected and purified. Sequencing of the libraries was done on an Illumina HiSeq2000 using paired-end 100 bp reads. In the source study's methods: Raw data were processed with SOAPnuke, discarding reads with adapters, uncalled bases, mean Phred below 15, or no exact constant-primer or identifier match. High-quality paired reads were merged using COPE v1.2.5, and each unique nucleotide sequence was defined as a clonotype. MiTCR v1.1 was used to align clonotypes to the IMGT TRBV, TRBD and TRBJ reference segments. The analysis included only V-J combinations with a frequency above 0.0001, which together covered 99% to 99.2% of the repertoires. A TCS score was defined as the ratio of F50 (clonal expansion) to E x V (chaos), with BLOSUM62-based TCRdist applied between CDR3 peptides within each V-J. Welch's t-statistics and random forest reduced just over 500 V-J features to roughly 13, which were used in a naive Bayes classifier (R e1071). The public reads were reanalyzed by TCRdb: fastp trimming at Q25, MiXCR alignment, in-frame beta chains only. Rows are combined by CDR3 protein, so each entry shows the most common genes and DNA. It is TCRdb's table, rather than the study itself, that gives the V and J calls and clone size. The sample table lists more than 300,000 distinct CDR3 sequences, roughly 15% of them with a count of one. The top ten hold around a third of the sample.

Hyperthyroidism patients were aged 18 to 65 years and newly diagnosed, with disease duration of less than 2 months. Exclusion was applied to patients with uncontrolled infections, other autoimmune diseases, pregnancy or lactation. Diagnoses were based on clinical symptoms, serum thyroxine and TRAb, thyroid ultrasound and orbital computed tomography. Blood from progressor patients was collected at the time of first diagnosis with hyperthyroidism, before any ophthalmopathy symptoms had appeared. PBMCs were isolated from more than 8 ml of fresh peripheral blood by Ficoll-Paque density gradient centrifugation. Progressor patients were initially diagnosed with Graves' hyperthyroidism and developed ophthalmopathy during follow-up. Total RNA was extracted using Trizol reagent, and RNA quality was assessed on an Agilent 2100 Bioanalyzer.

The source of this sequence is a woman aged 25-40 years with Graves' hyperthyroidism that later progressed to Graves' ophthalmopathy. This receptor chain uses TRBV6-1 and TRBJ2-1; TRBD2 agrees with 8 junctional bases. Sequenced material: blood. The CDR3 sequence is CASSDPAGDIYNEQFF. Read as DNA, the sequence is TGTGCCAGCAGTGACCCAGCGGGGGATATCTACAATGAGCAGTTCTTC.